This is a list of T cell receptor beta chains from one sample in a study of CD8+CD57+ T cells in acquired aplastic anemia. One entry per CDR3 protein, called by TCRdb with MiXCR from the reads. The sample includes about 180,000 distinct CDR3 sequences, 45% to 55% of them seen just once. Sequencing used sorted CD4+, CD8+, or CD8+CD57+ T cells (not recorded which) from PBMCs. Source of these receptors: a human donor with aplastic anemia. Each CDR3 is given with its conserved first and last residue. Each record gives: D gene, clone size, J gene, V gene, CDR3 DNA, CDR3 protein. The D gene is left open where the match is weak. Size is omitted from some rows. Given values are once, few, many or a class for expanded clones.

>.|many|TRBJ2-2|TRBV9
TGTGCCAGCAGCGTAGAGGAGTTAAACACCGGGGAGCTGTTTTTT
CASSVEELNTGELFF
>.|few|TRBJ2-1|TRBV24-1
TGTGCCACCAGTGACGGGACAGAGCAGTTCTTC
CATSDGTEQFF
>.|.|TRBJ2-1|TRBV24-1
TGTGCCACCAGTGATTTCCTTCGAGGCCCGGGGGGCACCTACAATGAGCAGTTCTTC
CATSDFLRGPGGTYNEQFF
>TRBD2|few|TRBJ2-5|TRBV6-1
TGTGCCAGCAGTGAAGAGCGGGGACCAGTTGGGACCCAGTACTTC
CASSEERGPVGTQYF
>.|.|TRBJ2-7|TRBV12-3/TRBV12-4
TGTGCCAGCAGTCTCCATGGACACTACGAGCAGTACTTC
CASSLHGHYEQYF
>.|many|TRBJ2-5|TRBV5-4
TGTGCCAGCAACGGCGACCCGGGGTGGGGTGGGGAGACCCAGTACTTC
CASNGDPGWGGETQYF
>.|few|TRBJ2-1|TRBV27
TGTGCCAGCAGGACCCCCGGGACACAATACAATGAGCAGTTCTTC
CASRTPGTQYNEQFF
>TRBD2|.|TRBJ2-5|TRBV12-3/TRBV12-4
TGTGCCAGCAGTTTACTAGCGGGGGACCAAGAGACCCAGTACTTC
CASSLLAGDQETQYF
>.|.|TRBJ2-7|TRBV19
TGTGCCAGTTCACAGGCATCCTACGAGCAGTACTTC
CASSQASYEQYF
>.|.|TRBJ2-5|TRBV20-1
TGCAGTGCTAACCCAGGACAGTTAAAAGAGACCCAGTACTTC
CSANPGQLKETQYF
>.|once|TRBJ2-3|TRBV20-1
TGCAGTGCTAGCACCAGTCAGGGCAACACAGATACGCAGTATTTT
CSASTSQGNTDTQYF
>TRBD2|many|TRBJ2-1|TRBV20-1
TGCAGTGCCTCTAGCGGGGGGATCTACAATGAGCAGTTCTTC
CSASSGGIYNEQFF
>.|many|TRBJ1-3|TRBV12-3/TRBV12-4
TGTGCCAGCAGAAACGAATCCTCTGGAAACACCATATATTTT
CASRNESSGNTIYF
>.|.|TRBJ2-2|TRBV10-1
TGCGCCAGCAGTGAGTGGGGGGGACAGGAGATGAACACCGGGGAGCTGTTTTTT
CASSEWGGQEMNTGELFF
>.|.|TRBJ2-5|TRBV2
TGTGCCAGCATTTTTCAGGGGTCAGAGACCCAGTACTTC
CASIFQGSETQYF
>.|.|TRBJ2-1|TRBV7-2
TGTGCCAGCAGCTTAACCTACAATGAGCAGTTCTTC
CASSLTYNEQFF
>.|.|TRBJ2-1|TRBV10-3
TGTGCCATCAGTGAGTCGATATCCCGGACCAACAATGAGCAGTTCTTC
CAISESISRTNNEQFF
>TRBD2|.|TRBJ2-7|TRBV2
TGTGCCAGCAGCCCCCGAATGTGGACGGGGGGGGCCCACGAGCAGTACTTC
CASSPRMWTGGAHEQYF
>TRBD2|.|TRBJ2-7|TRBV11-3
TGTGCCAGCAGCCCAGCTAGCGGGGGGGCCGCCGAGCAGCACTTC
CASSPASGGAAEQHF
>.|once|TRBJ2-5|TRBV12-3/TRBV12-4
TGTGCCAGCAGCGGTCGACCCTCCCGCGGCCAAGGGACCCAGTACTTC
CASSGRPSRGQGTQYF
>TRBD1|many|TRBJ1-5|TRBV2
TGTGCCAGCAGTGCAGGGGGATTCAATCAGCCCCAGCATTTT
CASSAGGFNQPQHF
>TRBD1|.|TRBJ1-6|TRBV5-5
TGTGCCAGCAGCCGCCAGGGACAGGGAGATTCACCCCTCCACTTT
CASSRQGQGDSPLHF